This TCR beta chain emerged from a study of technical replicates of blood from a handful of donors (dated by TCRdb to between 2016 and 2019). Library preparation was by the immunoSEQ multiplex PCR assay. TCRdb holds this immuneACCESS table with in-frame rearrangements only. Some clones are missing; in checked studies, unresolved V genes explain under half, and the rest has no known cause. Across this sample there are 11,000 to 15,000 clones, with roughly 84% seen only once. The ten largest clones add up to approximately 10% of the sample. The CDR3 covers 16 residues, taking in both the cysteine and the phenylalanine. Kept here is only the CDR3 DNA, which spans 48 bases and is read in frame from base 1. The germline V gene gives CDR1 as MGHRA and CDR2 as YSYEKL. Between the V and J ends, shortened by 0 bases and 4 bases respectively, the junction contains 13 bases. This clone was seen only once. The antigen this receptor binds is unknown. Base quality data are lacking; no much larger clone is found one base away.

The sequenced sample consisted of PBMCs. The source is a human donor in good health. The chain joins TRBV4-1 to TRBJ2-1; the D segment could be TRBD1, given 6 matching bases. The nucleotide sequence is TGCGCCAGCAGCCAAGATGACGGACAGCCTTACAATGAGCAGTTCTTC. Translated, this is CASSQDDGQPYNEQFF.